The sequence of this T cell receptor beta chain was determined in a study of shared clonotypes between healthy human individuals. Findings and limits, study-wide: Unshared clonotypes carried lower generation probabilities than those common to all four donors.

Remarks on this clone: Antigen unknown.

The deep-level immunoSEQ assay was used. Sequencing was performed with immunoSEQ multiplex PCR; in TCRdb, only in-frame clones are kept and a portion is missing. The sample contains fewer than 3 million clones, 92% of which appear only once. V shed 7 bases and J shed 3 bases, with 18 bases lying between them. CDR1 and CDR2 from the germline V gene are SNHLY and FYNNEI. CDR3 length equals 15 residues. The receptor's source is a man aged 18 to 29 in good health. Some clones in this sample may be carry-over from other donors' samples. V usage is TRBV2 and J usage is TRBJ2-5, with TRBD2 as a possible D gene (6 bases). Sample: naive CD4+ T cells from PBMCs. This sample's subset: CD45RA+ positively selected. CDR3 loop: CASTRAMGGKETQYF. The CDR3 DNA follows: TGTGCCAGCACCAGGGCAATGGGGGGAAAAGAGACCCAGTACTTC.